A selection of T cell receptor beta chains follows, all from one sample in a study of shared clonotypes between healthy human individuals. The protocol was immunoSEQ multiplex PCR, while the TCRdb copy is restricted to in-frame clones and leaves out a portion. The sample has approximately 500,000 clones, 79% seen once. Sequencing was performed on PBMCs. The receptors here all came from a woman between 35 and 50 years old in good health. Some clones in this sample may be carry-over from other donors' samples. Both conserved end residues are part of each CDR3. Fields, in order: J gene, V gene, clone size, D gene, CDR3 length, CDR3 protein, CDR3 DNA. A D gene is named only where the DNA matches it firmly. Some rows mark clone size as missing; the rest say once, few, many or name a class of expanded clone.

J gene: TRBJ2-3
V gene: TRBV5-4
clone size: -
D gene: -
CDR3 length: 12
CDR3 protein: CASSPGTDTQYF
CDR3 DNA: TGTGCCAGCAGTCCGGGCACAGATACGCAGTATTTT

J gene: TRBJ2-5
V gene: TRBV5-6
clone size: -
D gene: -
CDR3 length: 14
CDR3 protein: CASSLGLIQETQYF
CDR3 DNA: TGTGCCAGCAGCTTGGGACTGATCCAAGAGACCCAGTACTTC

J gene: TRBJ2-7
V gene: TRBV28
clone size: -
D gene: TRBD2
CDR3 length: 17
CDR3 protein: CASSVTSGQSLPYEQYF
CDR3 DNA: TGTGCCAGCAGTGTGACTAGCGGGCAGAGCCTTCCCTACGAGCAGTACTTC

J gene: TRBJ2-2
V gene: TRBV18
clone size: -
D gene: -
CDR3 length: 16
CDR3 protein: CASSPPVQKNTGELFF
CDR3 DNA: TGTGCCAGCTCACCACCGGTACAGAAGAACACCGGGGAGCTGTTTTTT

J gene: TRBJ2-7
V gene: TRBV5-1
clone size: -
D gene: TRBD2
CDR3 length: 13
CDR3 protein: CASSLRGGYEQYF
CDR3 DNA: TGCGCCAGCAGCTTGCGGGGAGGGTACGAGCAGTACTTC

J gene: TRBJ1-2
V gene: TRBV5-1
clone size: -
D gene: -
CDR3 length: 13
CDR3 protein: CASSSPTGSGYTF
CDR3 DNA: TGCGCCAGCAGCTCTCCCACAGGGTCTGGCTACACCTTC

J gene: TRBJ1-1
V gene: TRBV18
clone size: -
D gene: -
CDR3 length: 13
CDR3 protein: CASSPVFNTEAFF
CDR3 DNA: TGTGCCAGCTCACCAGTTTTTAACACTGAAGCTTTCTTT

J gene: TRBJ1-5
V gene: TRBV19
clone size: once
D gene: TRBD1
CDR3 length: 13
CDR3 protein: CASSVDRGKPQHF
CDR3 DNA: TGTGCCAGTAGTGTGGACAGGGGTAAGCCCCAGCATTTT

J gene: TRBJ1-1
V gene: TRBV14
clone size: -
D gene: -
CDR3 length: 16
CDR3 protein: CASSQALGENRVRAFF
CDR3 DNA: TGTGCCAGCAGCCAAGCCCTAGGAGAGAATCGGGTGAGAGCTTTCTTT

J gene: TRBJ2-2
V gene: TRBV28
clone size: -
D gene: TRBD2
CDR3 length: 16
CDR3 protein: CASSSLGLAGSGELFF
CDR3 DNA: TGTGCCAGCAGTTCCCTTGGACTAGCTGGGTCCGGGGAGCTGTTTTTT

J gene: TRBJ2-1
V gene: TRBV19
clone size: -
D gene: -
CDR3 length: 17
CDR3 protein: CASTKGMEAPNYNEQFF
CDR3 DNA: TGTGCCAGTACCAAAGGCATGGAGGCCCCTAATTACAATGAGCAGTTCTTC

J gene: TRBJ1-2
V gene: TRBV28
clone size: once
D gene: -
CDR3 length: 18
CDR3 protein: CASSSPGVVGAANYGYTF
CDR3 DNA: TGTGCCAGCAGTTCCCCGGGGGTCGTAGGTGCTGCTAACTATGGCTACACCTTC

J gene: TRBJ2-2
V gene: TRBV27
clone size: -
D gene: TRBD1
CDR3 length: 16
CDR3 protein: CASSLWGTGKGGELFF
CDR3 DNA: TGTGCCAGCAGTTTATGGGGGACAGGGAAGGGCGGGGAGCTGTTTTTT

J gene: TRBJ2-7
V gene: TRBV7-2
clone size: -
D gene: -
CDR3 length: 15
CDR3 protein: CASSSYGGYWDEQYF
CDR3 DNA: TGTGCCAGCAGCTCGTACGGAGGGTATTGGGACGAGCAGTACTTC

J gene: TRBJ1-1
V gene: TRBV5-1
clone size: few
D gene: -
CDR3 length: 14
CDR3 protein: CASSDLQGNTEAFF
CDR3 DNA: TGCGCCAGCAGCGATCTACAGGGGAACACTGAAGCTTTCTTT

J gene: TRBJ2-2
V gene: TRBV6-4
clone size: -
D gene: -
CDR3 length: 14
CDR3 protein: CASSEQGNTGELFF
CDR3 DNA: TGTGCCAGCAGTGAACAGGGGAACACCGGGGAGCTGTTTTTT

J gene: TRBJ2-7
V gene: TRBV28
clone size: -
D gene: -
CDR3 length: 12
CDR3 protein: CARPGHHYEQYF
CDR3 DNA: TGTGCCAGGCCGGGACATCACTACGAGCAGTACTTC

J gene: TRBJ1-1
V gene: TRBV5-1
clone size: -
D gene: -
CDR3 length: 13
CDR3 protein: CASSFSGDTEAFF
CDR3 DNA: TGCGCCAGCAGCTTTTCAGGGGACACTGAAGCTTTCTTT

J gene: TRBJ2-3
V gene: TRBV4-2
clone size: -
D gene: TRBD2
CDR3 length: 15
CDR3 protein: CASSPRREAADTQYF
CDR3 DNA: TGTGCCAGCAGCCCCCGCCGGGAGGCTGCGGATACGCAGTATTTT

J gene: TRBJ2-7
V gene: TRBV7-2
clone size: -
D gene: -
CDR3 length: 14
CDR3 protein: CASSLGTGLYEQYF
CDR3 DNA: TGTGCCAGCAGCCTTGGGACCGGGTTGTACGAGCAGTACTTC

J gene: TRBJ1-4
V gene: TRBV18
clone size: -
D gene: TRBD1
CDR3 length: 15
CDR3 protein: CASSPKTGSGEKLFF
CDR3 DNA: TGTGCCAGCTCACCCAAGACAGGGTCTGGTGAAAAACTGTTTTTT

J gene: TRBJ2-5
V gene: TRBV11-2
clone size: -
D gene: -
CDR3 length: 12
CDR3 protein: CASSLAAGPQYF
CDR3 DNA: TGTGCCAGCAGCTTAGCAGCAGGGCCCCAGTACTTC

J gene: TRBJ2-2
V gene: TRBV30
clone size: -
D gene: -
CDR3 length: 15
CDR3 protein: CAWSVGQTNTGELFF
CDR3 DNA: TGTGCCTGGAGTGTTGGACAGACGAACACCGGGGAGCTGTTTTTT

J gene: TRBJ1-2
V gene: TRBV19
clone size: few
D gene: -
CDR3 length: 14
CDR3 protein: CASSIDRKLEGYTF
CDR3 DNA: TGTGCCAGTAGTATAGACCGCAAATTGGAGGGCTACACCTTC

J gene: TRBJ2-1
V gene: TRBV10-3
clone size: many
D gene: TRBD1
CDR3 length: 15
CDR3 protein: CAITPGTGELGEQFF
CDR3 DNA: TGTGCCATCACTCCCGGGACAGGGGAGTTAGGGGAGCAGTTCTTC

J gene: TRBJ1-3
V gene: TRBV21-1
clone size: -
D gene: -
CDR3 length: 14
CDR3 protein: CASRKTGSGNTIYF
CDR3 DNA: TGTGCCAGCAGAAAGACAGGATCAGGAAACACCATATATTTT

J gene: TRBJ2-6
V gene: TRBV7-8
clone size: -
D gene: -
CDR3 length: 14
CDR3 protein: CATKGEPGANVLTF
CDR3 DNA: TGTGCCACAAAGGGGGAACCTGGGGCCAACGTCCTGACTTTC

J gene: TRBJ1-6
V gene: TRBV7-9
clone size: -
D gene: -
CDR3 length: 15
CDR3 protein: CASSLGGTSDSPLHF
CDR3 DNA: TGTGCCAGCAGCTTAGGCGGGACGTCGGATTCACCCCTCCACTTT

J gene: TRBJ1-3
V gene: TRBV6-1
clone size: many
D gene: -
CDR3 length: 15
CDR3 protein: CASSEVNRNKDTIYF
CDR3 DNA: TGTGCCAGCAGTGAAGTTAACCGAAATAAGGACACCATATATTTT

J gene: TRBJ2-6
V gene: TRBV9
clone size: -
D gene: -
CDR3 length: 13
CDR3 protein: CASKTSGANVLTF
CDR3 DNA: TGTGCCAGCAAGACTTCTGGGGCCAACGTCCTGACTTTC

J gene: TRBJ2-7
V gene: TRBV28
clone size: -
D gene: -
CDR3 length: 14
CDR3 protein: CASRPEGPNYEQYF
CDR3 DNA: TGTGCCAGCAGACCCGAGGGACCCAACTACGAGCAGTACTTC

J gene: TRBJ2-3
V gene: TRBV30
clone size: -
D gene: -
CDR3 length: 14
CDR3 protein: CAWSLARPADTQYF
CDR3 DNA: TGTGCCTGGAGTCTAGCGCGTCCCGCAGATACGCAGTATTTT

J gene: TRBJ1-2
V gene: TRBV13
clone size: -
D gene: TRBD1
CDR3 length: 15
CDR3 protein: CASSLGRQGAQGYTF
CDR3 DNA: TGTGCCAGCAGCTTAGGCCGCCAGGGGGCTCAAGGCTACACCTTC

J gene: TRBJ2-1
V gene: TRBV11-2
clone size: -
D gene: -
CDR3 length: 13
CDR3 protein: CASSRAFGREQFF
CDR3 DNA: TGTGCCAGCAGCCGAGCGTTCGGTAGGGAGCAGTTCTTC

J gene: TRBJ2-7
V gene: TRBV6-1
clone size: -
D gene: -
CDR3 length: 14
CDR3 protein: CASSEFRDGGLQYF
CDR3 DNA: TGTGCCAGCAGTGAATTTCGGGACGGGGGTTTGCAGTACTTC

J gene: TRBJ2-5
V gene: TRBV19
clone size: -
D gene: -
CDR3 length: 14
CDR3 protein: CASSNTGGGETQYF
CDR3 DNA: TGTGCCAGTAGTAACACGGGTGGGGGAGAGACCCAGTACTTC

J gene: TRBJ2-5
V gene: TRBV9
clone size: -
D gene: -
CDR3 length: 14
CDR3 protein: CASSVDGYWETQYF
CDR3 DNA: TGTGCCAGCAGCGTAGATGGGTATTGGGAGACCCAGTACTTC

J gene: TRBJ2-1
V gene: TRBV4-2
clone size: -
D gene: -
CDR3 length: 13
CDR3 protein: CASSQLMGDEQFF
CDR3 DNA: TGTGCCAGCAGCCAATTAATGGGCGATGAGCAGTTCTTC

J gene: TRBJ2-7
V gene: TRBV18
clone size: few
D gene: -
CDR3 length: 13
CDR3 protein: CASSPPSSYEQYF
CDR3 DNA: TGTGCCAGCTCACCACCGAGCTCCTACGAGCAGTACTTC

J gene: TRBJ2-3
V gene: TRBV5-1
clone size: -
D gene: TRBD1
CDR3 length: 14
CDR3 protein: CASSSTTGTDTQYF
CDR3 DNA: TGCGCCAGCAGTTCGACGACAGGGACCGATACGCAGTATTTT

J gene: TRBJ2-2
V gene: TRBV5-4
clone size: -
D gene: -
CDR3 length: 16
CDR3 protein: CASSPQWRANTGELFF
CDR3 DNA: TGTGCCAGCAGCCCTCAGTGGAGAGCGAACACCGGGGAGCTGTTTTTT

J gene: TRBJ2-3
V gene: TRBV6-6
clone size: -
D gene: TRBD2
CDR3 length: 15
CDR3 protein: CASSRGLADTDTQYF
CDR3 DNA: TGTGCCAGCAGTAGGGGACTAGCAGATACAGATACGCAGTATTTT

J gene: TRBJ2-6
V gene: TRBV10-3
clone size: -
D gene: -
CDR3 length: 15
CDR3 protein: CAISGTETGANVLTF
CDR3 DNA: TGTGCCATCAGTGGGACAGAGACTGGGGCCAACGTCCTGACTTTC

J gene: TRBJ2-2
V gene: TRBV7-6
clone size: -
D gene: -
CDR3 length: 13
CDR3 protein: CASSTDVVGELFF
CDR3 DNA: TGTGCCAGCAGCACGGACGTGGTCGGGGAGCTGTTTTTT

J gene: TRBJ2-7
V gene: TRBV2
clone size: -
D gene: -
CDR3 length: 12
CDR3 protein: CASSDENYEQYF
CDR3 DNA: TGTGCCAGCAGTGACGAAAACTACGAGCAGTACTTC

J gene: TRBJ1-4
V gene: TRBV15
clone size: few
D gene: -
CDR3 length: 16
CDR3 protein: CATSRVWAGENEKLFF
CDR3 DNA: TGTGCCACCAGCAGAGTTTGGGCAGGAGAAAATGAAAAACTGTTTTTT

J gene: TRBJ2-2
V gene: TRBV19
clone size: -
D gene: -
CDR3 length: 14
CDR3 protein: CASRDTRYTGELFF
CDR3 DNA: TGTGCCAGTAGAGATACAAGATACACCGGGGAGCTGTTTTTT

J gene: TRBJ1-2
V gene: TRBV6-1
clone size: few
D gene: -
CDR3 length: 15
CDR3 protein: CASSEASGANYGYTF
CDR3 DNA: TGTGCCAGCAGTGAAGCGTCAGGCGCCAACTATGGCTACACCTTC

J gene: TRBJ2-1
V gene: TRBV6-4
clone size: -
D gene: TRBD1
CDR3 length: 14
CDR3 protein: CASSPGTGDGEQFF
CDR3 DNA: TGTGCCAGCAGCCCCGGGACAGGGGATGGTGAGCAGTTCTTC

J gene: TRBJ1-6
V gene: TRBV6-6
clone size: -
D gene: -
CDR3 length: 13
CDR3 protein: CASSYTGNSPLHF
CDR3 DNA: TGTGCCAGCAGTTACACTGGGAATTCACCCCTCCACTTT